Sequencing of this TCR beta chain was carried out in a study of blood T cell repertoires in COVID-19. Overall study context: Nucleic acid was either cDNA or gDNA, and it came from T cells, B-cell-depleted T cells, or PBMCs.

Sequencing used immunoSEQ multiplex PCR; TCRdb keeps in-frame clones, though not all of them. Of approximately 300,000 clones detected, about 88% appear once; the ten largest clones hold around 2.5%. Those enrolled, adults aged 18 to 89 years, came from about 24 US areas. Assignment of participants to cohorts was predicated upon participant-reported clinical history. V was clipped by 5 bases and J by 1 base; unmatched bases: 13. The CDR3 spans 19 residues. Germline-derived CDR1 and CDR2 are PRHDT and FYEKMQ (reference sequence). The sequence was obtained from a man aged 60-69 years who had recovered from COVID-19. The chain recombines TRBV13 with TRBJ2-3; TRBD2 matches 12 bases. Sequencing used PBMCs or T cells enriched from blood (not recorded which). CDR3 nucleotide sequence: TGTGCCAGCAGCACAACCGGGACTAGCGGGTCCTGGGGCACAGATACGCAGTATTTT. Translating it yields CASSTTGTSGSWGTDTQYF.